Sequencing of this T cell receptor (beta chain) was carried out in a study of CD8+ T cells in alopecia areata. Study in general: The tofacitinib course ran for 6 to 18 months and was followed by 6 months off drug.

Researchers took lesional scalp punch biopsies and peripheral blood from people who were alopecia areata patients. PBMCs yielded sorted CD4+ and CD8+ T cells. Per the germline V gene, CDR1 is MNHEY and CDR2 is SMNVEV (reference sequence). The germline V and J ends were trimmed by 2 bases and 3 bases, with 14 bases remaining between them. This CDR3 region has 15 residues. The sequencing template was cDNA reverse transcribed from extracted RNA. Clones were read by immunoSEQ multiplex PCR, and TCRdb kept only the in-frame ones, dropping some. Here the sample spans 150,000 or so clones, over 70% being singletons.

The V and J genes are TRBV27 and TRBJ2-7, with a possible D match to TRBD2 (5 bases). The sequencing used CD8+ T cells sorted from blood, collected at week 0. This clonotype originated in a human donor with alopecia areata. Written as DNA, the CDR3 is TGTGCCAGCAGTTTACTAGCCGATCCAATCTACGAGCAGTACTTC. Translated, it gives CASSLLADPIYEQYF.